The 19 T cell receptor beta chains reported below all come from one sample, sequenced in a study of T cell responses to AZD1222 COVID-19 vaccine. Here immunoSEQ multiplex PCR was the method, and the copy in TCRdb shows in-frame clones only, minus some. Among some 140,000 clones listed, around 90% were seen once. The source was peripheral blood, collected on day 0 of AZD1222 vaccination. Every receptor here comes from an adult in good health.

This clone has just one count. The chain combines TRBV4-1 with TRBJ1-2; 10 bases fit TRBD1. This CDR3 is built from 15 residues. Germline V gives CDR1 MGHRA, CDR2 YSYEKL. V trimming: 1 base; J trimming: 5 bases; junction bases outside the gene matches: 4. As DNA, the CDR3 is TGCGCCAGCAGCCAAGGACAGGGGGCTTTTTATGGCTACACCTTC. Protein sequence: CASSQGQGAFYGYTF.

This chain joins TRBV7-2 and TRBJ1-2, with a tentative D call TRBD1 (5 bases). Germline loops: CDR1 SGHTA, CDR2 FQGNSA. The CDR3 loop spans 11 amino acids. V lost 5 bases and J 8 bases, leaving 9 bases between the germline ends. CDR3 amino acids: CASSARVGYTF. The CDR3 DNA reads as TGTGCCAGCAGCGCCAGGGTCGGCTACACCTTC. Based on the CDR3 plus reference TRBV7-2 and TRBJ1-2, the full variable domain is GAGVSQSPSNKVTEKGKDVELRCDPISGHTALYWYRQSLGQGLEFLIYFQGNSAPDKSGLPSDRFSAERTGGSVSTLTIQRTQQEDSAVYLCASSARVGYTFGSGTRLTVV.

This clone was observed a handful of times. This chain joins TRBV6-4 and TRBJ2-1; TRBD1 agrees at 9 bases. V was pared by 0 bases and J by 4 bases, with 1 base of the junction left unmatched. Germline V lookup: CDR1 MRHNA, CDR2 SNTAGT. There are 15 residues in the CDR3. CDR3 coding DNA: TGTGCCAGCAGTGACTCGACAGGGGGATACAATGAGCAGTTCTTC. Translating gives CASSDSTGGYNEQFF.

V usage is TRBV5-8 and J usage is TRBJ2-3; 9 bases agree with TRBD2. Germline-derived CDR1 and CDR2 are SGHTS and YDEGEE. The CDR3 sequence is 15 residues long. Trimming took 2 bases from V and 6 from J; bases not matched to a gene: 7. The CDR3 coding sequence is TGTGCCAGCAGCTTAGCGGGAGGTGCATCCGATACGCAGTATTTT. As protein: CASSLAGGASDTQYF.

The V and J genes are TRBV14 and TRBJ1-2; D not certain. Germline V gene data show CDR1 as SGHDN and CDR2 as FVKESK. The CDR3 has 13 residues. Trimming removed 1 base from V and 6 bases from J, with 9 bases in between. The CDR3 coding sequence is TGTGCCAGCAGCCAAGTATACGGGGATGGCTACACCTTC. Residues: CASSQVYGDGYTF.

The genes are TRBV9 and TRBJ1-2; no clear D gene. V dropped 0 bases and J dropped 6 bases, with 3 bases sitting between them. Per germline, CDR1 SGDLS and CDR2 YYNGEE. The CDR3 totals 11 residues. The CDR3 here is CASSVDDGYTF. DNA for the CDR3: TGTGCCAGCAGCGTAGACGATGGCTACACCTTC. The full variable domain, completed using reference TRBV9 and TRBJ1-2, is DSGVTQTPKHLITATGQRVTLRCSPRSGDLSVYWYQQSLDQGLQFLIQYYNGEERAKGNILERFSAQQFPDLHSELNLSSLELGDSALYFCASSVDDGYTFGSGTRLTVV.

This chain joins TRBV28 and TRBJ1-6; D unresolved. Germline assignment: CDR1 MDHEN and CDR2 SYDVKM. The CDR3 spans 15 residues. V lost 2 bases to trimming and J lost 7 bases, with 12 bases between them. CDR3 nucleotides: TGTGCCAGCAGTTTACGCAGAGGTTCGAATTCACCCCTCCACTTT. It encodes CASSLRRGSNSPLHF.

The chain joins TRBV5-1 to TRBJ1-1, with D uncertain. Between the trimmed V and J ends, which lost 9 bases and 5 bases, there was a span of 17 bases. CDR1 is SGHRS and CDR2 is YFSETQ in the germline V gene. This CDR3 is built from 13 residues. The CDR3 region has the DNA TGCGCCACCCGGATGCAGGTGGGGACTGAAGCTTTCTTT. Amino acid sequence: CATRMQVGTEAFF.

This clone was counted a single time. The chain combines TRBV6-1 with TRBJ1-5; D not resolved. Trimming stripped 1 base from V and 7 bases from J, with 11 bases between. Germline loops: CDR1 MNHNS, CDR2 SASEGT. CDR3 length equals 14 residues. The DNA for the CDR3 is TGTGCCAGCAGTGAAGGGAGGTTTGGCCAGCCCCAGCATTTT. The encoded protein is CASSEGRFGQPQHF.

This clone was detected a few times. This sequence joins TRBV3-1 (or the pseudogene TRBV3-2) and TRBJ1-2; D is undetermined. The CDR3 is 11 residues long. The germline gives CDR1 LGHDT, CDR2 YNNKEL (reference sequence). V lost 1 base and J lost 10, with 7 bases in between. The chain's CDR3 is CASSQVAVYTF. As DNA, the CDR3 is TGTGCCAGCAGCCAAGTAGCGGTCTACACCTTC.

The chain is built from TRBV19 and TRBJ1-4; D may be TRBD1 (6 bases). Germline CDR1 LNHDA, CDR2 SQIVND (reference sequence). This CDR3 region has 15 residues. The germline V and J ends were trimmed by 3 bases and 3 bases, with 11 bases remaining between them. DNA of the CDR3: TGTGCCAGTAGTATGGGCCAGGGGCCTAATGAAAAACTGTTTTTT. It codes for CASSMGQGPNEKLFF.

This chain uses TRBV14 with TRBJ1-1; D is uncertain. Trimming took 4 bases from V and 4 from J, leaving 16 bases between them. Germline CDR1 reads SGHDN; CDR2 reads FVKESK. The CDR3 totals 15 residues. In nucleotides, the CDR3 is TGTGCCAGCAGCCCTTGGACCCCCACGAGCACTGAAGCTTTCTTT. Encoded protein: CASSPWTPTSTEAFF.

The V and J genes are TRBV28 and TRBJ2-1, with TRBD1 matching over 7 bases. The CDR3 runs 16 residues. With 6 bases clipped from V and 8 bases from J, the junction kept 16 bases outside the gene matches. The V gene's germline CDR1 is MDHEN and CDR2 SYDVKM. The CDR3 nucleotides are TGTGCCAGCAGCCCCGTAGGACAGGCGGTTTTGTATGAGCAGTTCTTC. Translating gives CASSPVGQAVLYEQFF.

CDR3 sequence (DNA): TGTGCCACCAGCAGAGACGGTCAAGAGACCCAGTACTTC. This translates into CATSRDGQETQYF. The chain recombines TRBV15 with TRBJ2-5, with D unclear. Trimming stripped 0 bases from V and 2 bases from J, with 4 bases between. Germline V CDR1 and CDR2: LNHNV, YYDKDF (reference sequence). The CDR3 length is 13 residues.

The rearrangement uses TRBV24-1 and TRBJ2-5, with 8 bases identical to TRBD2. There are 19 residues in the CDR3. The germline V gene encodes CDR1 KGHDR and CDR2 SFDVKD. Trimming at V came to 4 bases and at J to 1 base, leaving 16 bases not matched to a gene. CDR3 in DNA: TGTGCCACCAGTGACCCCAAAATTCGAAGCGGGAGCCCCCAAGAGACCCAGTACTTC. Its translation is CATSDPKIRSGSPQETQYF.

The chain links TRBV6-5 to TRBJ1-5; 7 bases line up with TRBD1. The ends lost 6 bases at V and 6 bases at J; junction bases unmatched: 11. The CDR3 sequence is 15 residues long. The V gene's germline CDR1 is MNHEY and CDR2 SVGAGI. CDR3 residues: CASSSHQGVGQPQHF. The CDR3 region has the DNA TGTGCCAGCAGCTCTCACCAGGGGGTTGGTCAGCCCCAGCATTTT.

The chain has TRBV2 and TRBJ1-1; D ambiguous. The V gene lost 4 bases and the J gene lost 3 bases, with 15 bases spanning the gap. The CDR3 sequence is 15 residues long. Germline V gene lookup returns CDR1 SNHLY and CDR2 FYNNEI. CDR3 sequence reads: CASSGLSDRYTEAFF. The CDR3 bases are TGTGCCAGCAGTGGCCTCTCGGACCGCTACACTGAAGCTTTCTTT.

The genes are TRBV24-1 and TRBJ1-2, with 8 positions matching TRBD1. With V trimmed by 8 bases and J by 8 bases, 6 bases remained unmatched. This CDR3 comprises 12 residues. Per germline, CDR1 KGHDR and CDR2 SFDVKD. In DNA form, the CDR3 reads TGTGCCACCAAGGACAGGGCAGGAGGCTACACCTTC. Translating gives CATKDRAGGYTF.

This chain links TRBV2 with TRBJ2-4; no firm D call. Germline CDR1 reads SNHLY; CDR2 reads FYNNEI. V was cut by 7 bases and J by 6 bases, with 10 bases left in between. The CDR3 totals 12 residues. The CDR3 region has the DNA TGTGCCAGCATCGGCCAGTCAAACATTCAGTACTTC. Its translation is CASIGQSNIQYF.